This T cell receptor (beta chain) was captured in a study of identifying expanded T cells in peripheral blood. General observations from the study: Differentially abundant clones: approximately 1.3 between replicates, 16.4 at around 2 weeks, less than 25 at four.

The V end lost 4 bases, the J end lost 13 bases, and 19 bases lay between the germline ends. Germline CDR1 is WSHSY and CDR2 is SAAADI. The CDR3 has 13 amino acids. This clone was seen a single time. Its antigen is unidentified. Profiled with immunoSEQ multiplex PCR; TCRdb holds only in-frame clones, not every one. The table shows around 47,000 clones, with approximately 86% occurring only once. The sequence came from a person aged 18 to 75 in good health. The V and J genes are TRBV10-2 and TRBJ1-2, with a weak D call TRBD1 (6 bases). The specimen sequenced was blood. Here the CDR3 DNA reads TGCGCCAGCAGTGTTAAGGGGGGGAGTCCGGCCACCTTC. Its translation is CASSVKGGSPATF.